The sequence of this TCR beta chain was determined in a study of T cell repertoires in cytomegalovirus infection (dated by TCRdb to 2018 to 2020). At the level of the whole study: Donor HLA type was relevant to the analysis, as public TCR beta signatures indicated carriage of CMV infection together with the matching HLA type. Study-level results and caveats: The ex vivo response was dominated by HLA-C-restricted CMV-specific TCR beta clonotypes, and the single most frequent clonotype in two of eight donors was supplied by these HLA-C-restricted clonotypes. Carriers of CMV infection plus the relevant HLA type were discriminated by the cumulative frequency of public TCR beta family members in the study cohort and in an independent roughly 370-donor cohort.

Deletion took 7 bases off V and 0 bases off J, with a span of 10 bases between the germline ends. The CDR3 contains 14 residues, cysteine and phenylalanine counted. The DNA shown is the 42-base CDR3, in frame from base 1. Sequences KGHDR (CDR1) and SFDVKD (CDR2) are obtained from the germline V gene. This clonotype has only a few counts. What antigen it recognizes has not been identified. Base qualities are not provided; no much larger clone lies one nucleotide away. Sequencing relied on an Illumina HiSeq 1500. In TCRdb, the public reads were trimmed at Q25 with fastp and aligned with MiXCR, with productive beta chains retained. Identical CDR3 proteins give one entry, which carries the most common genes and DNA. For this sample there are 300,000 to 450,000 distinct CDR3 sequences; 15% to 20% appear just once. Jointly, the top ten make up approximately 10% of the sample.

Sequenced material: PBMCs. The rearranged chain carries TRBV24-1 and TRBJ2-3; the D gene is possibly TRBD1, with 6 bases matching. The sequence derives from a human donor in good health (CMV status not recorded). Some clones in this sample may be carry-over from other donors' samples. Here the CDR3 is given as CATRGQLSTDTQYF. The DNA is TGTGCCACCAGAGGACAGCTCAGCACAGATACGCAGTATTTT.